The 8 T cell receptor beta chains given below trace back to one sample, sequenced in a study of cytomegalovirus exposure and HLA in healthy donors. The PCR contained 60 Vbeta and 13 Jbeta primers. Method: immunoSEQ multiplex PCR; TCRdb's copy keeps in-frame clones and lacks some. This sample has tens of thousands of clones; roughly four fifths occur once, and the top ten carry about 6.5%. Sequencing was performed on PBMCs. The receptors derive from a man between 45 and 60 years old in good health and CMV-seronegative.

In its sample, this clone was seen once. This rearrangement joins TRBV9 to TRBJ2-3; 10 bases align to TRBD2. Germline CDR1 is SGDLS and CDR2 is YYNGEE. Unmatched junction bases numbered 16, after V lost 4 bases and J lost 11 bases. The CDR3 is 16 residues long. CDR3 DNA sequence: TGTGCCAGCAGCCCTCCTAGCGGGGGACCCAGGGGGTGGCAGTATTTT. Protein product: CASSPPSGGPRGWQYF.

The chain combines TRBV14 with TRBJ1-2; TRBD1 agrees at 7 bases. This CDR3 comprises 15 residues. Unmatched junction bases numbered 9, after V lost 0 bases and J lost 8 bases. The germline CDR1 and CDR2 sequences are SGHDN and FVKESK. CDR3 bases: TGTGCCAGCAGCCAAGACCACAGGGGCAGGCCGGGCTACACCTTC. The encoded protein is CASSQDHRGRPGYTF.

The genes are TRBV30 and TRBJ2-2; TRBD1 matches 7 bases. This CDR3 comprises 14 residues. V trimming: 4 bases; J trimming: 2 bases; junction bases outside the gene matches: 4. Germline CDR1 is GTSNPN and CDR2 is SVGIG (reference sequence). In DNA form, the CDR3 reads TGTGCCTGGAACAGGGGCCTAAACACCGGGGAGCTGTTTTTT. Translating it yields CAWNRGLNTGELFF. Full variable domain (rest looked up from reference TRBV30 and TRBJ2-2): SQTIHQWPATLVQPVGSPLSLECTVEGTSNPNLYWYRQAAGRGLQLLFYSVGIGQISSEVPQNLSASRPQDRQFILSSKKLLLSDSGFYLCAWNRGLNTGELFFGEGSRLTVL.

This clone was observed a handful of times. The chain joins TRBV28 to TRBJ1-2; 8 bases align to TRBD1. The V and J ends lost 7 bases and 6 bases, in that order; junction bases with no gene match: 7. This CDR3 has 13 amino acids. Germline V gene lookup returns CDR1 MDHEN and CDR2 SYDVKM. CDR3 nucleotides: TGTGCCAGCACCTCCAGACAGGGGCATGGCTACACCTTC. This codes for CASTSRQGHGYTF.

This sequence joins TRBV15 and TRBJ1-5, with 7 bases lining up with TRBD1. Germline trimming cut 1 base from V and 6 bases from J; bases unmatched to any gene: 12. The V gene's germline CDR1 is LNHNV and CDR2 YYDKDF (reference sequence). The CDR3 runs to 17 residues. CDR3 nucleotides: TGTGCCACCAGCAGAGCGATCCCGGGACAGTGGAGTCAGCCCCAGCATTTT. This encodes CATSRAIPGQWSQPQHF.

The CDR3 bases are TGTGCCAGCTCACCAAATCAGGAGGCGTATGGCTACACCTTC. Translation: CASSPNQEAYGYTF. The chain uses TRBV18 and TRBJ1-2; D is undetermined. Trimming cost V 2 bases and J 5 bases, with 12 bases left between them. Germline CDR1 reads KGHSH; CDR2 reads LQKENI. The CDR3 sequence is 14 residues long.

V usage is TRBV7-3 and J usage is TRBJ1-5; weak D call: TRBD1 (5 bases). This CDR3 has 13 amino acids. Germline CDR1 reads SGHTA; CDR2 reads FQGTGA. V lost 5 bases and J 5 bases, leaving 10 bases between the germline ends. The CDR3 sequence is CASSKGGDQPQHF. Written as DNA, the CDR3 is TGTGCCAGCAGCAAGGGAGGGGATCAGCCCCAGCATTTT.

This clone was found once. V gene TRBV14 combines with J gene TRBJ2-3; no reliable D call. V gave up 0 bases and J gave up 5 bases, with 12 bases separating them. Germline CDR1 is SGHDN and CDR2 is FVKESK. The CDR3 runs to 15 residues. The CDR3 loop is CASSQDYSLQDTQYF. CDR3 in DNA: TGTGCCAGCAGCCAAGATTACAGCTTACAAGATACGCAGTATTTT.